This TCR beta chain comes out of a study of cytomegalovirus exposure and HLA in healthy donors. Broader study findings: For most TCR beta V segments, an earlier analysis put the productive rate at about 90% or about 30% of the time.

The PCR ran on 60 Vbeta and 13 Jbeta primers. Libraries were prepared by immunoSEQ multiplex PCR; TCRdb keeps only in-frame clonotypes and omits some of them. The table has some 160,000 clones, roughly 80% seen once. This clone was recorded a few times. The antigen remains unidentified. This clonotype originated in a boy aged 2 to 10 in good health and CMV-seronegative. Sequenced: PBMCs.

CDR3 sequence reads: CASSQESLAGNYEQYF. CDR3 nucleotide sequence: TGCGCCAGCAGCCAAGAATCGCTAGCGGGAAACTACGAGCAGTACTTC. The V gene is TRBV4-1, the J gene TRBJ2-7; 9 bases fit TRBD2. The CDR3 extends over 16 amino acids. V lost 0 bases, J lost 3 bases, and 6 bases stayed unmatched. The germline gives CDR1 MGHRA, CDR2 YSYEKL.